These 13 T cell receptor beta chains were sequenced from one sample in a study of identifying expanded T cells in peripheral blood. Profiling relied on immunoSEQ multiplex PCR, and the TCRdb table lists in-frame clones only, not all of them. The sample comprises 80,000 or so clones, around four fifths of which are singletons, and around 18% rests with the top ten. The source material was blood. Receptors were obtained from a person between 18 and 75 years old in good health.

The rearrangement uses TRBV10-3 and TRBJ2-1; 12 bases map to TRBD2. Trimming at V came to 0 bases and at J to 9 bases, leaving 6 bases not matched to a gene. Per germline, CDR1 ENHRY and CDR2 SYGVKD. This CDR3 region has 16 residues. The CDR3 here is CAISESISSGRGEQFF. CDR3 DNA: TGTGCCATCAGTGAGTCGATCTCTAGCGGGAGGGGTGAGCAGTTCTTC.

This chain joins TRBV15 and TRBJ2-1, with TRBD2 identical over 10 bases. There are 16 residues in the CDR3. V shed 0 bases, J shed 10 bases, and the junction held 9 bases outside the gene matches. Per germline, CDR1 LNHNV and CDR2 YYDKDF (reference sequence). This CDR3 is CATSRDMSGRAYEQFF. Written as DNA, the CDR3 is TGTGCCACCAGCAGAGATATGAGCGGGAGGGCGTACGAGCAGTTCTTC.

The CDR3 DNA reads TGCGCCAGCAGGGGACTAGGCCATGATGAGCAGTTCTTC. This sequence encodes CASRGLGHDEQFF. This chain uses TRBV4-3 with TRBJ2-1; 8 bases line up with TRBD2. V lost 6 bases and J lost 8; bases outside the gene matches: 6. Germline V gene lookup returns CDR1 LGHNA and CDR2 YSLEER. The CDR3 consists of 13 residues.

This sequence joins TRBV11-2 and TRBJ2-7, with 11 bases matching TRBD2. The CDR3 has 16 residues. V shed 5 bases and J 4 bases; nucleotides not matched to a gene: 10. Germline lookup yields CDR1 SGHAT and CDR2 FQNNGV. This CDR3 reads CASSLMLTSGTYEQYF. The CDR3 DNA reads TGTGCCAGCAGCCTCATGTTGACTAGCGGGACTTACGAGCAGTACTTC.

V and J are TRBV21-1 and TRBJ1-4. TRBV21-1 is labeled a pseudogene. This CDR3 is 14 amino acids long. The CDR3 sequence is CASSKGQIGEKLFF. In DNA, the CDR3 is TGTGCCAGCAGCAAAGGCCAGATAGGTGAAAAACTGTTTTTT.

This clone was seen a handful of times. This sequence joins TRBV6-5 and TRBJ1-2, with 9 bases lining up with TRBD1. Germline trimming cut 4 bases from V and 6 bases from J; bases unmatched to any gene: 9. The CDR3 has 15 residues. Germline values: CDR1 MNHEY, CDR2 SVGAGI. Here the CDR3 reads CASSSVGTGRDGYTF. The CDR3 bases are TGTGCCAGCAGTTCCGTCGGGACAGGGAGGGATGGCTACACCTTC.

The chain links TRBV27 to TRBJ1-5; D unclear. Per germline, CDR1 MNHEY and CDR2 SMNVEV (reference sequence). The V gene lost 3 bases and the J gene lost 5 bases, with 11 bases spanning the gap. The CDR3 is 14 residues long. CDR3 in amino acids: CASSLFFGHQPQHF. Here the CDR3 DNA reads TGTGCCAGCAGTTTGTTTTTCGGCCATCAGCCCCAGCATTTT.

The V gene is TRBV18, the J gene TRBJ2-1; D gene uncertain. V was trimmed by 3 bases and J by 6 bases, leaving 12 bases between them. Per the germline V gene, CDR1 is KGHSH and CDR2 is LQKENI. The CDR3 sequence is 14 residues long. The CDR3 here is CASSPMEAGNEQFF. The CDR3 region has the DNA TGTGCCAGCTCACCGATGGAAGCAGGCAATGAGCAGTTCTTC.

The chain's CDR3 is CSVGDRGRGYTF. CDR3 coding DNA: TGCAGCGTGGGGGACAGGGGGCGAGGCTACACCTTC. The gene calls are TRBV29-1 and TRBJ1-2; TRBD1 agrees at 12 bases. The germline CDR1 and CDR2 sequences are SQVTM and ANQGSEA. V was pared by 6 bases and J by 8 bases, with 4 bases of the junction left unmatched. The length of the CDR3 is 12 residues.

This chain links TRBV5-6 with TRBJ2-7, with D perhaps TRBD1 (5 bases). CDR3 length equals 15 residues. Trimming stripped 4 bases from V and 4 bases from J, with 18 bases between. The germline V gene encodes CDR1 SGHDT and CDR2 YYEEEE. The CDR3: CASSGEQASKYEQYF. The CDR3 coding sequence is TGTGCCAGCAGCGGGGAACAGGCGTCCAAATACGAGCAGTACTTC.

The V gene is TRBV7-9, the J gene TRBJ2-7; D is tentatively TRBD1 or TRBD2 (5 bases each). Germline values: CDR1 SEHNR, CDR2 FQNEAQ (reference sequence). CDR3 size: 15 residues. V gave up 7 bases and J gave up 0 bases, with 16 bases separating them. CDR3 in amino acids: CASIEVGAGSYEQYF. The CDR3 nucleotides are TGTGCCAGCATCGAAGTCGGGGCAGGCTCCTACGAGCAGTACTTC.

This clone has a handful of counts. The chain employs TRBV10-2 and TRBJ2-7, with 8 nucleotides matching TRBD2. The CDR3 spans 12 residues. Germline V lookup: CDR1 WSHSY, CDR2 SAAADI. With 8 bases clipped from V and 3 bases from J, the junction kept 3 bases outside the gene matches. For the CDR3, the DNA is TGCGCCAGCGGAGCGGGGGACTACGAGCAGTACTTC. It yields the protein CASGAGDYEQYF.

This clone was seen once. This rearrangement joins TRBV6-5 to TRBJ1-2; 8 positions agree with TRBD1. The germline V gene has CDR1 MNHEY and CDR2 SVGAGI. The CDR3 is 15 residues long. Trimming cost V 5 bases and J 1 base; bases outside gene matches: 6. The CDR3 protein is CASSPGQGFNYGYTF. CDR3 DNA: TGTGCCAGCAGTCCTGGACAGGGCTTTAACTATGGCTACACCTTC.